This T cell receptor (beta chain) stems from a study of beta chain features in type 1 diabetes. Study as a whole: On cell yields, gender and age, patients and healthy donors were similar.

Using CD45RO/CCR7/CD25/CD127/CD95/CD27, CD4+ naive, central memory, regulatory and stem cell-like memory cells were sorted. Findings and caveats of the study: A definitive answer on HLA type influencing TCRB rearrangement was not reached here. A pattern of fewer insertions and more deletions at VDJ junctions was seen in type 1 diabetes patients.

Expressed TCRB transcripts were sequenced because the isolated RNA had all been reverse transcribed beforehand. Some clones are missing from TCRdb's copy, which holds only in-frame ones; the method was immunoSEQ multiplex PCR. The sample lists around 500,000 clones, about an eighth seen once, with approximately 0.05% in the top ten. Trimming at V came to 3 bases and at J to 5 bases, leaving 8 bases not matched to a gene. The CDR3 consists of 15 residues. The germline V gene encodes CDR1 SGHTA and CDR2 FQGNSA. Concerning this clone itself: Its antigen is unidentified.

Sequenced material: naive CD4+ T cells from blood. The rearrangement uses TRBV7-2 and TRBJ2-3; the match to TRBD2 covers 7 bases. The receptor comes from a young woman in good health. The CDR3 region is CASSFPVLAGDTQYF. The DNA for the CDR3 is TGTGCCAGCAGCTTCCCCGTTTTAGCGGGAGATACGCAGTATTTT.